The present entry profiles one TCR beta chain with its context. Its cognate antigen is unknown. In generating TCR beta cDNA, 5'RACE template switching with UMIs was used. TCRdb re-called the 5' RACE reads and gives one entry per CDR3 protein, without DNA. The sample's table shows fewer than 400,000 distinct CDR3 sequences. This record comes from a study of T cells expressing NK-cell markers. Germline V CDR1 and CDR2: LNHDA, SQIVND (reference sequence). This CDR3 comprises 15 residues. Study-wide results and caveats: Dominant NKG2C+ clonotype frequencies of roughly 1.0-8% of CD8+ T cells were measured in over 5 donors.

Sequenced: blood T cells: a sorted CD56 or NKG2C T cell subset, CD4+ or CD8+ T cells, or bulk PBMC T cells (not recorded which). The chain combines TRBV19 with TRBJ1-1; TCRdb proposes TRBD1, but this gene call is untestable without DNA. This receptor was taken from a woman between 45 and 65 years old in good health. CDR3 residues: CASSTGTGTNTEAFF.